One and the same sample provided the 22 T cell receptor beta chains below, sequenced in a study of cytomegalovirus exposure and HLA in healthy donors. TCRdb's table, derived via immunoSEQ multiplex PCR, lists solely in-frame clones and lacks some. The table includes 200,000 to 300,000 clones, about 86% detected once. Sample: PBMCs. The receptors come from a woman in her 30s in good health and CMV-seropositive.

The chain joins TRBV28 to TRBJ2-7; 10 bases agree with TRBD2. This CDR3 spans 16 amino acids. V trimming: 3 bases; J trimming: 3 bases; junction bases outside the gene matches: 8. Germline CDR1 MDHEN, CDR2 SYDVKM. CDR3 sequence: CASSFGLAGGGYEQYF. For the CDR3, the DNA is TGTGCCAGCAGTTTCGGGTTAGCGGGAGGTGGCTACGAGCAGTACTTC. The full variable domain, in which reference TRBV28 and TRBJ2-7 provide the parts outside the CDR3, is DVKVTQSSRYLVKRTGEKVFLECVQDMDHENMFWYRQDPGLGLRLIYFSYDVKMKEKGDIPEGYSVSREKKERFSLILESASTNQTSMYLCASSFGLAGGGYEQYFGPGTRLTVT.

This clone was counted once. The rearrangement joins TRBV18 to TRBJ2-7; 8 bases are a match to TRBD1. The CDR3 loop spans 17 amino acids. Germline V gene data show CDR1 as KGHSH and CDR2 as LQKENI. The ends lost 0 bases at V and 0 bases at J; junction bases unmatched: 7. The CDR3: CASSPPIGQGNSYEQYF. CDR3 sequence (DNA): TGTGCCAGCTCACCACCTATTGGACAGGGAAACTCCTACGAGCAGTACTTC.

The chain uses TRBV30 and TRBJ2-5; D not resolved. The CDR3 spans 12 residues. Per the germline V gene, CDR1 is GTSNPN and CDR2 is SVGIG (reference sequence). Trimming stripped 5 bases from V and 5 bases from J, with 12 bases between. In DNA, the CDR3 is TGTGCCTGGGCCGCTGGGCCGGAGACCCAGTACTTC. It yields the protein CAWAAGPETQYF.

The chain combines TRBV27 with TRBJ2-7; D uncertain. From germline, CDR1 is MNHEY and CDR2 SMNVEV (reference sequence). Trimming left V 3 bases short and J 3 bases short, with 12 bases between. The CDR3 is 14 amino acids. The CDR3 nucleotides are TGTGCCAGCAGTTTTTTCGGTCGCGACTACGAGCAGTACTTC. This codes for CASSFFGRDYEQYF.

V and J are TRBV29-1 and TRBJ1-2, with unresolved D. This CDR3 contains 12 residues. Per the germline V gene, CDR1 is SQVTM and CDR2 is ANQGSEA. V lost 6 bases and J lost 8, with 16 bases in between. CDR3 in DNA: TGCAGCGTGATGGGCCCGATTAAAGGCTACACCTTC. It encodes CSVMGPIKGYTF.

The chain joins TRBV7-9 to TRBJ2-7, with 9 bases matching TRBD1. This CDR3 spans 15 amino acids. Germline CDR1 is SEHNR and CDR2 is FQNEAQ (reference sequence). V dropped 5 bases and J dropped 6; count of bases not matched to a gene: 11. The CDR3 loop is CASSQAGTGSLEQYF. The CDR3, as DNA: TGTGCCAGCAGCCAAGCCGGGACAGGGTCTCTCGAGCAGTACTTC.

The chain couples TRBV27 to TRBJ2-1, with a possible D match to TRBD2 (5 bases). This CDR3 comprises 14 residues. Germline CDR1 is MNHEY and CDR2 is SMNVEV (reference sequence). V lost 0 bases and J 7 bases, leaving 10 bases between the germline ends. The CDR3 here is CASSLSARGNEQFF. DNA for the CDR3: TGTGCCAGCAGTTTATCTGCTCGGGGTAATGAGCAGTTCTTC.

The CDR3 DNA is TGTGCCAGTAGTATAGTGGGGACAGGGGTTACAGATACGCAGTATTTT. It translates to CASSIVGTGVTDTQYF. This sequence joins TRBV19 and TRBJ2-3, with 10 bases lining up with TRBD1. Losses at the gene ends were 1 base for V and 3 bases for J; bases not matched to a gene: 4. There are 16 residues in the CDR3. The V gene's germline CDR1 is LNHDA and CDR2 SQIVND (reference sequence).

This chain joins TRBV29-1 and TRBJ2-5, with D possibly matching TRBD1 (7 bases). This CDR3 has 19 residues. From germline, CDR1 is SQVTM and CDR2 ANQGSEA. V was shortened by 4 bases and J by 1 base, with 28 bases between the two germline ends. CDR3 sequence reads: CSVVPLFPPRGAFQETQYF. CDR3 DNA: TGCAGCGTTGTCCCCCTTTTCCCCCCCAGGGGGGCCTTCCAAGAGACCCAGTACTTC.

V and J are TRBV4-2 and TRBJ2-7; 8 positions agree with TRBD1. The CDR3 totals 15 residues. Trimming took 0 bases from V and 1 from J; bases not matched to a gene: 2. Germline CDR1 LGHNA, CDR2 YNFKEQ. CDR3 DNA: TGTGCCAGCAGCCAAGAGACAGGGGCTTCCTACGAGCAGTACTTC. Residues: CASSQETGASYEQYF.

J is TRBJ1-1 and V is TRBV28, with D maybe TRBD1 (5 bases). The germline V and J ends were trimmed by 8 bases and 3 bases, with 19 bases remaining between them. CDR3 length: 15 amino acids. Germline CDR1 and CDR2: MDHEN and SYDVKM. The CDR3 sequence is CASGSGGISYTEAFF. CDR3 DNA sequence: TGTGCCAGCGGCAGCGGGGGGATATCGTACACTGAAGCTTTCTTT.

The chain is built from TRBV5-1 and TRBJ2-3, with TRBD1 as a possible D gene (7 bases). The CDR3 contains 15 residues. V was trimmed by 7 bases and J by 2 bases, leaving 17 bases between them. Germline CDR1 reads SGHRS; CDR2 reads YFSETQ. CDR3 DNA sequence: TGCGCCAGCGCCGGGGGCGGGACAGCCACAGATACGCAGTATTTT. It yields the protein CASAGGGTATDTQYF.

CDR3 nucleotide sequence: TGCAGTGCTAGAGACGACAGTTTTAGCTTCTTC. Its translation is CSARDDSFSFF. This sequence joins TRBV20-1 and TRBJ2-1; TRBD1 is a possible D gene (5 bases). Germline V lookup: CDR1 DFQATT, CDR2 SNEGSKA (reference sequence). This CDR3 contains 11 residues. Between the trimmed V and J ends, which lost 0 bases and 16 bases, there was a span of 13 bases.

The chain recombines TRBV5-8 with TRBJ2-7; maybe TRBD1 (5 bases). Trimming removed 8 bases from V and 6 bases from J, with 9 bases in between. The germline gives CDR1 SGHTS, CDR2 YDEGEE. The CDR3 has 10 amino acids. Written as DNA, the CDR3 is TGTGCCAGTGCAGGGTCCGAGCAGTACTTC. It specifies CASAGSEQYF.

The J gene is TRBJ2-7, the V gene TRBV5-1, with TRBD2 identical over 9 bases. The V and J ends lost 0 bases and 2 bases, in that order; junction bases with no gene match: 3. Germline CDR1 reads SGHRS; CDR2 reads YFSETQ. The CDR3 sequence is 15 residues long. CDR3 nucleotides: TGCGCCAGCAGCTTGGGTAGCGGGAGAACCTACGAGCAGTACTTC. This codes for CASSLGSGRTYEQYF.

This chain links TRBV10-2 with TRBJ2-5, with D maybe TRBD1 (5 bases). Germline V gives CDR1 WSHSY, CDR2 SAAADI. Trimming left V 6 bases short and J 1 base short, with 9 bases between. This CDR3 has 13 residues. The CDR3 loop is CASRRQPQETQYF. The CDR3 DNA sequence: TGCGCCAGCAGGAGACAGCCCCAAGAGACCCAGTACTTC.

This clone was detected only once. The J gene is TRBJ2-2, the V gene TRBV7-6; 10 positions agree with TRBD2. Germline V gene lookup returns CDR1 SGHVS and CDR2 FNYEAQ. The CDR3 has 17 residues. J gave up 1 base and V 1 base, and 3 bases lay outside the gene matches. The CDR3 is CASSLGTSGLNTGELFF. The CDR3 region has the DNA TGTGCCAGCAGCTTAGGGACTAGCGGACTGAACACCGGGGAGCTGTTTTTT.

The chain has TRBV9 and TRBJ1-2, with 9 bases that match TRBD1. This CDR3 contains 14 residues. J lost 3 bases, V lost 4 bases, and 4 bases had no gene match. CDR1 is SGDLS, CDR2 YYNGEE, per germline. CDR3: CASSRTGEDYGYTF. The DNA of the CDR3 is TGTGCCAGCAGCCGGACAGGGGAGGACTATGGCTACACCTTC. The whole variable domain, filled in from reference TRBV9 and TRBJ1-2, reads DSGVTQTPKHLITATGQRVTLRCSPRSGDLSVYWYQQSLDQGLQFLIQYYNGEERAKGNILERFSAQQFPDLHSELNLSSLELGDSALYFCASSRTGEDYGYTFGSGTRLTVV.

The chain links TRBV4-2 to TRBJ2-3; 7 bases are a match to TRBD2. CDR1 is LGHNA, CDR2 YNFKEQ, per germline. J lost 0 bases, V lost 0 bases, and 6 bases had no gene match. The CDR3 is made up of 17 amino acids. The CDR3 protein is CASSQDRASGSTDTQYF. In DNA, the CDR3 is TGTGCCAGCAGCCAAGATAGGGCTAGCGGAAGCACAGATACGCAGTATTTT.

V gene TRBV29-1 combines with J gene TRBJ1-5; D possibly corresponds to TRBD1 (5 bases). Germline CDR1 reads SQVTM; CDR2 reads ANQGSEA. Trimming stripped 6 bases from V and 4 bases from J, with 13 bases between. The CDR3 runs 13 residues. CDR3: CSVYSGGNQPQHF. The CDR3 DNA follows: TGCAGCGTCTATTCGGGGGGGAATCAGCCCCAGCATTTT.

This chain joins TRBV6-1 and TRBJ1-4; D is ambiguous. Germline CDR1 and CDR2: MNHNS and SASEGT. The V end lost 2 bases, the J end lost 7 bases, and 14 bases lay between the germline ends. This CDR3 comprises 15 residues. The CDR3: CASSEIGRMGEKLFF. The CDR3 DNA reads as TGTGCCAGCAGTGAAATAGGCAGGATGGGTGAAAAACTGTTTTTT.

V usage is TRBV19 and J usage is TRBJ2-7; the D gene is possibly TRBD2 (8 bases). CDR1 is LNHDA and CDR2 is SQIVND in the germline V gene (reference sequence). V was pared by 7 bases and J by 2 bases, with 15 bases between. The CDR3 covers 14 residues. CDR3 in amino acids: CASTRGRGAYEQYF. Here the CDR3 DNA reads TGTGCCAGTACGAGGGGGCGGGGGGCCTACGAGCAGTACTTC.